The 19 T cell receptor beta chains below all came from one sample that was sequenced in a study of blood T cells in healthy people across ages. Combining a sample-barcoded 5' primer with a J-beta primer mix, a second PCR ran for roughly 7 to 12 cycles. MiXCR, run by TCRdb on the 5' RACE reads, gives a single entry per CDR3 protein. There are approximately 800,000 distinct CDR3 sequences in the sample; about 62% occur only once, and approximately 30% lies in the top ten. Sequencing was done on a sample of blood. The source is a man in his thirties or forties in good health.

This clonotype was observed a single time. It is unclear where the CDR3 begins or ends on the DNA, so no DNA is shown, and the CDR3 is as TCRdb lists it. CDR3 region: CISVPETMRRHHEQYF. This chain links TRBV7-5 with TRBJ2-4. TRBV7-5 represents a pseudogene. The CDR3 is 16 residues long, ends included.

The genes are TRBV29-1 and TRBJ2-3; D is tentatively TRBD1 or TRBD2 (5 bases each). Germline V lookup: CDR1 SQVTM, CDR2 ANQGSEA. This CDR3 contains 14 residues. The germline V and J ends were trimmed by 1 base and 3 bases, with 11 bases remaining between them. The CDR3 loop is CSVEVATDTDTQYF. The CDR3 bases are TGCAGCGTTGAAGTAGCGACAGATACAGATACGCAGTATTTT.

This chain uses TRBV2 with TRBJ1-2; D is uncertain. The V end lost 5 bases, the J end lost 2 bases, and 15 bases lay between the germline ends. The CDR3 is made up of 15 amino acids. Germline CDR1 and CDR2: SNHLY and FYNNEI. As DNA, the CDR3 is TGTGCCAGCAGTTCTATAGCGACGGCAAACTATGGCTACACCTTC. Amino acids: CASSSIATANYGYTF.

This clonotype was seen more than once but under ten times. The genes are TRBV27 and TRBJ2-5; D may match TRBD1 or TRBD2 (6 bases each). The CDR3 consists of 14 residues. In germline, CDR1 is MNHEY, CDR2 SMNVEV (reference sequence). V dropped 5 bases and J dropped 6 bases, with 16 bases sitting between them. The CDR3: CASSVLGGLKTQYF. In DNA form, the CDR3 reads TGTGCCAGCAGTGTTCTAGGGGGGCTCAAGACCCAGTACTTC.

The rearrangement joins TRBV6-5 to TRBJ2-5; possible D gene TRBD2, 6 bases. The CDR3 loop spans 15 amino acids. Germline values: CDR1 MNHEY, CDR2 SVGAGI. V was pared by 0 bases and J by 4 bases, with 12 bases between. This CDR3 is CASSYSSGVGETQYF. CDR3 nucleotide sequence: TGTGCCAGCAGTTACTCGTCGGGGGTAGGAGAGACCCAGTACTTC.

The chain uses TRBV5-1 and TRBJ2-1; D is possibly TRBD2 (6 bases). Germline CDR1 reads SGHRS; CDR2 reads YFSETQ. This CDR3 spans 16 amino acids. With 0 bases removed from V and 9 bases from J, the gap between germline ends came to 19 bases. CDR3 sequence: CASSLAATRQTAEQFF. CDR3 DNA sequence: TGCGCCAGCAGCTTGGCTGCGACTAGGCAGACGGCTGAGCAGTTCTTC.

The chain employs TRBV4-3 and TRBJ2-1, with 10 bases lining up with TRBD2. The V gene's germline CDR1 is LGHNA and CDR2 YSLEER. The CDR3 length is 13 residues. J gave up 9 bases and V 1 base, and 0 bases lay outside the gene matches. The CDR3 region has the DNA TGCGCCAGCAGCCAAGTAGCGGGAGGTGAGCAGTTCTTC. Its translation is CASSQVAGGEQFF.

The genes are TRBV4-3 and TRBJ2-1; TRBD2 matches 8 bases. The junction had 16 bases not matched to a gene; V was cut back by 0 bases and J by 3 bases. This CDR3 region has 20 residues. Germline V lookup: CDR1 LGHNA, CDR2 YSLEER. CDR3 coding DNA: TGCGCCAGCAGCCAAGATTATTCAGGGTGGACGGGGGGGATCTACAATGAGCAGTTCTTC. Amino acids: CASSQDYSGWTGGIYNEQFF.

This sequence joins TRBV20-1 and TRBJ2-3; D is unresolved. V was trimmed by 6 bases and J by 5 bases, leaving 12 bases between them. The germline V gene encodes CDR1 DFQATT and CDR2 SNEGSKA (reference sequence). The CDR3 sequence is 12 residues long. CDR3 nucleotide sequence: TGCAGTGCCACGTTTTTAGGAGATACGCAGTATTTT. Protein sequence: CSATFLGDTQYF.

V is TRBV2 and J is TRBJ2-1; 15 positions match TRBD2. In germline, CDR1 is SNHLY, CDR2 FYNNEI. V lost 7 bases and J lost 0; bases outside the gene matches: 16. The CDR3 is 21 amino acids. The CDR3 DNA is TGTGCCAGCACTCCCATAGGGGGACTAGCGGGGGGCGTGAACTCCTACAATGAGCAGTTCTTC. This encodes CASTPIGGLAGGVNSYNEQFF.

This rearrangement joins TRBV20-1 to TRBJ2-3; TRBD1 matches at 8 bases. Germline V gives CDR1 DFQATT, CDR2 SNEGSKA (reference sequence). This CDR3 has 15 residues. V was pared by 6 bases and J by 1 base, with 9 bases of the junction left unmatched. CDR3 loop: CSAIQDRAGTDTQYF. In nucleotides, the CDR3 is TGCAGTGCCATCCAGGACAGGGCCGGCACAGATACGCAGTATTTT.

V is TRBV4-2 and J is TRBJ2-7; TRBD2 agrees at 7 bases. J was trimmed by 2 bases and V by 5 bases; bases with no gene match: 6. CDR3 size: 14 residues. Germline assignment: CDR1 LGHNA and CDR2 YNFKEQ. This CDR3 is CASSAPSGAYEQYF. CDR3 in DNA: TGTGCCAGCAGCGCCCCCAGCGGGGCCTACGAGCAGTACTTC.

This chain links TRBV20-1 with TRBJ1-5; 8 nucleotides line up with TRBD1. The germline V gene encodes CDR1 DFQATT and CDR2 SNEGSKA (reference sequence). With 6 bases clipped from V and 8 bases from J, the junction kept 12 bases outside the gene matches. The CDR3 runs 14 residues. The CDR3 DNA reads TGCAGTGCCGACTGGACAGGGAAGAATGAGCCCCAGCATTTT. Amino acid sequence: CSADWTGKNEPQHF.

In its sample, this clonotype was seen once. The chain couples TRBV11-2 to TRBJ1-1; TRBD1 matches 7 bases. The V gene's germline CDR1 is SGHAT and CDR2 FQNNGV. Trimming took 2 bases from V and 0 from J; bases not matched to a gene: 6. The CDR3 extends over 16 amino acids. The CDR3 here is CASSLLTGLMNTEAFF. The CDR3, as DNA: TGTGCCAGCAGCTTATTGACAGGGCTAATGAACACTGAAGCTTTCTTT.

This chain connects TRBV7-2 to TRBJ1-2; maybe TRBD1 (5 bases). Germline V gene lookup returns CDR1 SGHTA and CDR2 FQGNSA. V lost 0 bases, J lost 4 bases, and 9 bases lay in between. The CDR3 covers 14 residues. CDR3 DNA sequence: TGTGCCAGCAGCTTAGCGTCAGGGCCCTATGGCTACACCTTC. Its translation: CASSLASGPYGYTF.

V is TRBV5-1 and J is TRBJ2-1; 9 bases line up with TRBD2. CDR1 is SGHRS, CDR2 YFSETQ, per germline. The V segment lost 1 base and the J segment 5 bases; nucleotides outside the gene matches: 4. The CDR3 runs 15 residues. The CDR3 spells CASSLRPSGDNEQFF. The CDR3 nucleotides are TGCGCCAGCAGCTTGAGGCCTAGCGGGGACAATGAGCAGTTCTTC.

This clonotype showed up just a few times. In nucleotides, the CDR3 is TGTGCCAGCAGCCTCAGCGGGGGCCTCTACGAGCAGTACTTC. Protein product: CASSLSGGLYEQYF. V gene TRBV7-2 combines with J gene TRBJ2-7, with 8 bases aligning to TRBD2. Trimming at V came to 5 bases and at J to 3 bases, leaving 6 bases not matched to a gene. Germline V gene sequence: CDR1 SGHTA, CDR2 FQGNSA. The CDR3 has 14 residues.

This chain uses TRBV7-9 with TRBJ2-4; a possible D gene is TRBD2 (5 bases). The J call may not be correct, given that the DNA end is closer to TRBJ2-7. The germline CDR1 and CDR2 sequences are SEHNR and FQNEAQ (reference sequence). There are 12 residues in the CDR3. Written as DNA, the CDR3 is TGTGCCAGCAGCCCGCCCGGGAACGAGCAGTACTTC. This gives the protein CASSPPGNEQYF.

The V gene is TRBV27, the J gene TRBJ2-7; D is unclear. This CDR3 region has 13 residues. Trimming took off 1 base at V and 3 bases at J, with 7 bases between the two ends. Germline V CDR1 and CDR2: MNHEY, SMNVEV (reference sequence). In nucleotides, the CDR3 is TGTGCCAGCAGTTTATACGGTGTCTACGAGCAGTACTTC. The encoded protein is CASSLYGVYEQYF.